The TCR beta chain under discussion was sequenced for a study of blood T cell repertoires in COVID-19. Source study methods: Amplified reference gene primers provided the basis for estimating nucleated cell counts. Method: immunoSEQ multiplex PCR; TCRdb's copy keeps in-frame clones and lacks some. V and J calls and clone size are given by that table; D and trimming were obtained from the DNA. The sample shows roughly 200,000 clones, approximately 78% of them seen only once. The CDR3 is 16 amino acids. Germline values: CDR1 SGHNT, CDR2 YYREEE (reference sequence). V shed 0 bases and J shed 2 bases, with 14 bases lying between them. Those enrolled in Seattle joined during active infection and were followed longitudinally afterward.

The sequence was collected from a woman older than 75 with COVID-19, enrolled during active disease. This sequence joins TRBV5-4 and TRBJ2-5, with a weak D call TRBD1 (6 bases). Specimen: peripheral blood. As DNA, the CDR3 is TGTGCCAGCAGCTTGGGGTTCCAGGGGCAACAAGAGACCCAGTACTTC. This encodes CASSLGFQGQQETQYF.